A single T cell receptor (beta chain) is shown here with its context. The junction had 4 bases not matched to a gene; V was cut back by 5 bases and J by 6 bases. The CDR3 is made up of 13 amino acids. CDR1 is SGHTA, CDR2 FQGTGA, per germline. The sample is drawn from a study of T cells after somatic rescue of genetic block. The method was immunoSEQ multiplex PCR; TCRdb's version includes in-frame clones alone and lacks a portion of them. The sample records 110,000 or so clones, about nine tenths being singletons. The chain joins TRBV7-3 to TRBJ1-1, with TRBD1 matching 9 bases. The TCR originated in a woman between 18 and 29 years old. Sequenced sample: peripheral blood mononuclear cells (PBMCs). CDR3 in DNA: TGTGCCAGCAGCCCGGACAGGGGTTCTGAAGCTTTCTTT. The encoded protein is CASSPDRGSEAFF. Supplemented by reference TRBV7-3 and TRBJ1-1, the full variable domain reads GAGVSQTPSNKVTEKGKYVELRCDPISGHTALYWYRQSLGQGPEFLIYFQGTGAADDSGLPNDRFFAVRPEGSVSTLKIQRTERGDSAVYLCASSPDRGSEAFFGQGTRLTVV.